Ten or more counts support the clone carrying this T cell receptor (beta chain). Its antigen is as yet unknown. MiXCR re-clonotyped the PCR reads for TCRdb. There are 28,000 or so clones in the sample; roughly 15% occur only once, and about 4.2% lies in the top ten. The data belong to a study of metastatic and nonmetastatic thyroid tumors. Study-wide background: Repertoires were compared across blood and tumor or nodule tissue from malignant and benign thyroid patients. Study-level points and caveats: The reported finding was significantly higher TCR beta diversity in malignant thyroid tumors relative to benign nodules, in blood and tumor.

Germline trimming cut 5 bases from V and 8 bases from J; bases unmatched to any gene: 12. Germline V gene lookup returns CDR1 LNHDA and CDR2 SQIVND (reference sequence). The CDR3 extends over 17 amino acids. Patients had received no treatment of any kind before thyroid surgery. The gene calls are TRBV19 and TRBJ2-1; TRBD2 aligns across 13 bases. The clonotype was recovered from a female donor with papillary thyroid cancer or a benign thyroid nodule (not recorded which). Some clones in this sample may be carry-over from other donors' samples. Source material: blood. CDR3 protein: CASSLSKLAGGGDEQFF. CDR3 DNA sequence: TGTGCCAGTAGTCTCTCCAAACTAGCGGGAGGGGGCGATGAGCAGTTCTTC.